These 22 T cell receptor beta chains were all obtained from the same sample, sequenced in a study of blood T cell repertoires in COVID-19. Profiled with immunoSEQ multiplex PCR; TCRdb holds only in-frame clones, not every one. The data contain about 400,000 clones, around 90% of them singletons. Sequencing was performed on PBMCs or T cells enriched from blood (not recorded which). These TCRs come from a woman aged 35 to 49 with acute COVID-19.

J is TRBJ1-4 and V is TRBV18; 7 positions agree with TRBD1. J lost 4 bases, V lost 2 bases, and 7 bases had no gene match. Germline lookup yields CDR1 KGHSH and CDR2 LQKENI. The CDR3 extends over 16 amino acids. CDR3 sequence: CASSPYRDSDNEKLFF. The DNA of the CDR3 is TGTGCCAGCTCACCATACCGGGACAGTGATAATGAAAAACTGTTTTTT.

This clone was seen a handful of times. The chain links TRBV6-5 to TRBJ2-1; maybe TRBD2 (6 bases). CDR1 and CDR2 from the germline V gene are MNHEY and SVGAGI. CDR3 length: 14 residues. V was pared by 8 bases and J by 7 bases, with 18 bases between. CDR3 residues: CASGGGPSRNEQFF. CDR3 in DNA: TGTGCCAGCGGAGGAGGGCCTAGCAGGAATGAGCAGTTCTTC.

The chain employs TRBV10-3 and TRBJ2-3, with D maybe TRBD1 (6 bases). The CDR3 sequence is 14 residues long. V lost 3 bases and J lost 3, with 10 bases in between. CDR1 is ENHRY, CDR2 SYGVKD, per germline. The CDR3 coding sequence is TGTGCCATCAGTGACAGGGGTGGGACAGATACGCAGTATTTT. Its translation: CAISDRGGTDTQYF.

The chain is built from TRBV19 and TRBJ2-6, with TRBD1 identical over 7 bases. The trim removed 6 bases at V and 0 bases at J, leaving 11 bases unmatched. The CDR3 is 18 residues long. Looked up from germline, CDR1 is LNHDA and CDR2 is SQIVND (reference sequence). The CDR3 DNA reads as TGTGCCAGTAGCCTCCCCGGGACAGAGGTCTCTGGGGCCAACGTCCTGACTTTC. It encodes CASSLPGTEVSGANVLTF.

Here the CDR3 DNA reads TGCGCCAGCAGCCAACAGGGTCTGAGCTCCTATAATTCACCCCTCCACTTT. The encoded protein is CASSQQGLSSYNSPLHF. This chain links TRBV4-1 with TRBJ1-6; maybe TRBD1 (5 bases). V was trimmed by 2 bases and J by 0 bases, leaving 11 bases between them. CDR1 MGHRA and CDR2 YSYEKL come from the germline V gene. CDR3 length equals 17 residues.

The V call is TRBV3-1 (or the pseudogene TRBV3-2), the J call TRBJ2-7; D might be TRBD1 (6 bases). This CDR3 region has 14 residues. Trimming removed 5 bases at V and 5 bases at J, with 16 bases between. CDR1 and CDR2 from the germline V gene are LGHDT and YNNKEL (reference sequence). The CDR3: CASSANRVGHEQYF. CDR3 nucleotides: TGTGCCAGCAGCGCCAACAGGGTAGGTCACGAGCAGTACTTC.

A single count supports this clone. V gene TRBV6-1 combines with J gene TRBJ1-6; 7 bases fit TRBD1. J was trimmed by 5 bases and V by 4 bases; bases with no gene match: 11. This CDR3 is 17 amino acids long. CDR1 MNHNS and CDR2 SASEGT come from the germline V gene. Written as DNA, the CDR3 is TGTGCCAGCAGTGGCTCTCCGAGGACAGGAGATAATTCACCCCTCCACTTT. Protein: CASSGSPRTGDNSPLHF.

This sequence joins TRBV29-1 and TRBJ1-2; D is unclear. Germline loops: CDR1 SQVTM, CDR2 ANQGSEA. Trimming left V 4 bases short and J 2 bases short, with 14 bases between. The CDR3 has 14 amino acids. The CDR3: CSVAISTGNYGYTF. DNA of the CDR3: TGCAGCGTTGCAATCTCAACGGGGAACTATGGCTACACCTTC.

This clone showed up just a few times. The V gene is TRBV11-3, the J gene TRBJ2-3, with no clear D. There are 13 residues in the CDR3. Germline lookup yields CDR1 SGHNT and CDR2 YENEEA. V was clipped by 0 bases and J by 4 bases, with 5 bases between them. The chain's CDR3 is CASSLDEPDTQYF. The DNA of the CDR3 is TGTGCCAGCAGCTTAGATGAGCCAGATACGCAGTATTTT. Combining the CDR3 with reference TRBV11-3 and TRBJ2-3 gives the whole variable domain EAGVVQSPRYKIIEKKQPVAFWCNPISGHNTLYWYLQNLGQGPELLIRYENEEAVDDSQLPKDRFSAERLKGVDSTLKIQPAELGDSAVYLCASSLDEPDTQYFGPGTRLTVL.

V gene TRBV10-1 combines with J gene TRBJ1-6, with D possibly being TRBD1 (5 bases). The V gene's germline CDR1 is WNHNN and CDR2 SYGVQD (reference sequence). V lost 3 bases and J 13 bases, leaving 16 bases between the germline ends. The length of the CDR3 is 14 residues. CDR3 nucleotide sequence: TGCGCCAGCAGTGACCCGGACACCCCTGCGCCCCTCCACTTT. It codes for CASSDPDTPAPLHF.

Written as DNA, the CDR3 is TGTGCCAGCAGCCCTTCGCTCTCCTCCAGGGGTAACTATGGCTACACCTTC. This sequence encodes CASSPSLSSRGNYGYTF. The chain links TRBV5-4 to TRBJ1-2; D is possibly TRBD1 (6 bases). V lost 4 bases to trimming and J lost 1 base, with 20 bases between them. There are 17 residues in the CDR3. Germline values: CDR1 SGHNT, CDR2 YYREEE (reference sequence).

The V and J genes are TRBV3-1 (or the pseudogene TRBV3-2) and TRBJ1-2, with D hard to call. Trimming took off 0 bases at V and 8 bases at J, with 16 bases between the two ends. The CDR3 loop spans 15 amino acids. Germline CDR1 and CDR2: LGHDT and YNNKEL (reference sequence). CDR3 nucleotides: TGTGCCAGCAGCCAAGATATAGGAGAGGCGCGAGGCTACACCTTC. As protein: CASSQDIGEARGYTF.

In nucleotides, the CDR3 is TGCGCCAGCATGGGCGTGATGAACACTGAAGCTTTCTTT. It yields the protein CASMGVMNTEAFF. The genes are TRBV5-1 and TRBJ1-1; no clear D gene. This CDR3 region has 13 residues. The V gene's germline CDR1 is SGHRS and CDR2 YFSETQ. V was pared by 6 bases and J by 0 bases, with 9 bases between.

The J gene is TRBJ1-3, the V gene TRBV7-9; 7 nucleotides line up with TRBD1. In germline, CDR1 is SEHNR, CDR2 FQNEAQ (reference sequence). The junction had 10 bases not matched to a gene; V was cut back by 1 base and J by 4 bases. The CDR3 is 17 residues long. The CDR3 reads CASSLGGEGAGGNTIYF. The CDR3 DNA reads as TGTGCCAGCAGCTTAGGAGGAGAGGGGGCAGGAGGAAACACCATATATTTT.

The rearrangement joins TRBV11-2 to TRBJ1-1, with 10 bases matching TRBD1. This CDR3 contains 15 residues. Germline trimming cut 1 base from V and 4 bases from J; bases unmatched to any gene: 3. Germline values: CDR1 SGHAT, CDR2 FQNNGV. The CDR3 sequence is CASSLGTGGATEAFF. The CDR3 nucleotides are TGTGCCAGCAGCTTAGGGACAGGGGGGGCCACTGAAGCTTTCTTT.

The CDR3 DNA reads TGCGCCAGCAGCTCCAGGACTGGCGGAATTGACGAGCAGTACTTC. Its translation: CASSSRTGGIDEQYF. V gene TRBV5-1 combines with J gene TRBJ2-7, with D perhaps matching TRBD2 (5 bases). This CDR3 contains 15 residues. The V end lost 3 bases, the J end lost 5 bases, and 18 bases lay between the germline ends. Germline V gene data show CDR1 as SGHRS and CDR2 as YFSETQ. Together with reference TRBV5-1 and TRBJ2-7, the CDR3 gives the full variable domain: KAGVTQTPRYLIKTRGQQVTLSCSPISGHRSVSWYQQTPGQGLQFLFEYFSETQRNKGNFPGRFSGRQFSNSRSEMNVSTLELGDSALYLCASSSRTGGIDEQYFGPGTRLTVT.

This clone turned up a few times. This chain links TRBV2 with TRBJ1-6; a possible D gene is TRBD1 (5 bases). CDR1 is SNHLY and CDR2 is FYNNEI in the germline V gene. The V end lost 1 base, the J end lost 10 bases, and 14 bases lay between the germline ends. The CDR3 extends over 15 amino acids. Here the CDR3 DNA reads TGTGCCAGCAGTGAAGTAGGAGGGGTCAGATCACCCCTCCACTTT. As protein: CASSEVGGVRSPLHF.

The V call is TRBV10-3, the J call TRBJ2-3; 10 nucleotides agree with TRBD2. The junction had 7 bases not matched to a gene; V was cut back by 3 bases and J by 4 bases. Germline loops: CDR1 ENHRY, CDR2 SYGVKD. The CDR3 covers 16 residues. CDR3 in DNA: TGTGCCATCAGTGACTCTAGCGGGGGTAGGCCAGATACGCAGTATTTT. It specifies CAISDSSGGRPDTQYF.

The chain carries TRBV2 and TRBJ1-3; no reliable D call. CDR1 is SNHLY and CDR2 is FYNNEI in the germline V gene. V lost 9 bases, J lost 3 bases, and 18 bases lay in between. The CDR3 has 15 residues. The CDR3 bases are TGTGCCAGGGAGCGTGGGAGGATGGGTGGAAACACCATATATTTT. Protein: CARERGRMGGNTIYF. The full variable domain, in which reference TRBV2 and TRBJ1-3 provide the parts outside the CDR3, is EPEVTQTPSHQVTQMGQEVILRCVPISNHLYFYWYRQILGQKVEFLVSFYNNEISEKSEIFDDQFSVERPDGSNFTLKIRSTKLEDSAMYFCARERGRMGGNTIYFGEGSWLTVV.

The chain joins TRBV3-1 (or the pseudogene TRBV3-2) to TRBJ1-1, with TRBD1 identical over 7 bases. The J segment lost 1 base and the V segment lost 6 bases, leaving 8 bases of the junction unmatched. The CDR3 sequence is 15 residues long. CDR1 and CDR2 (germline): LGHDT, YNNKEL (reference sequence). This CDR3 reads CASSSTQGGNTEAFF. For the CDR3, the DNA is TGTGCCAGCAGTTCTACTCAGGGGGGGAACACTGAAGCTTTCTTT.

The chain carries TRBV7-9 and TRBJ1-3; D remains ambiguous. Germline CDR1 reads SEHNR; CDR2 reads FQNEAQ (reference sequence). CDR3 length: 17 amino acids. V shed 1 base and J shed 4 bases, with 17 bases lying between them. The CDR3 spells CASSLGYWESLGNTIYF. Here the CDR3 DNA reads TGTGCCAGCAGCTTAGGTTATTGGGAGTCTCTGGGAAACACCATATATTTT.

The chain couples TRBV19 to TRBJ2-3; 9 nucleotides line up with TRBD1. CDR3 length equals 13 residues. V was pared by 6 bases and J by 7 bases, with 5 bases of the junction left unmatched. The germline V gene has CDR1 LNHDA and CDR2 SQIVND (reference sequence). The CDR3 DNA reads as TGTGCCAGTAGCTCCGACAGGGGGTATACGCAGTATTTT. Translating it yields CASSSDRGYTQYF.